The TCR beta chain described here comes from a study of metastatic and nonmetastatic thyroid tumors. Study context: Patients with malignant and benign thyroid disease provided blood and tumor or nodule tissue, whose repertoires were compared. Study-level results: Across blood and tumor, TCR beta diversity in malignant thyroid tumors was reportedly significantly higher than in benign nodules.

Authors' analysis steps: The study built a papillary thyroid cancer distant-metastasis classifier from CDR3 differences across clinicopathological groups. Using MiXCR, TCRdb reanalyzed the PCR reads. Here the V and J calls rest on TCRdb's processing, not on the authors' analysis. The profile shows about 40,000 clones, over 25% of them singletons. Thyroid surgery was preceded by no treatment in any patient. Turning to this clone: Its matching antigen is unknown.

The CDR3 runs 14 residues. After removal of 5 bases from V and 1 base from J, the junction contained 5 bases not matched to a gene. This receptor was obtained from a male donor with papillary thyroid cancer or a benign thyroid nodule (not recorded which). Some clones in this sample may be carry-over from other donors' samples. The sample was blood. This chain joins TRBV12-3 or TRBV12-4 and TRBJ2-7; 7 bases are shared with TRBD2. The CDR3 bases are TGTGCCAGCAGTCGGACTAGTGAGTCCTACGAGCAGTACTTC. Residues: CASSRTSESYEQYF.